What follows are 17 T cell receptor beta chains derived from one specimen sequenced in a study of blood T cell repertoires in COVID-19. The method was immunoSEQ multiplex PCR; TCRdb's version includes in-frame clones alone and lacks a portion of them. The table records just over 250,000 clones, about 87% of them present only once. Sample: peripheral blood. The receptors were gathered from a man aged 60 to 69 who had recovered from COVID-19.

The genes are TRBV2 and TRBJ1-1; a possible D gene is TRBD1 (6 bases). The V end was cut by 0 bases, the J end by 13 bases, with 21 bases between. Germline V lookup: CDR1 SNHLY, CDR2 FYNNEI. There are 15 residues in the CDR3. The CDR3 DNA reads TGTGCCAGCAGTGAAGCGCTGGGCCAGGGGAATATGCTTTTCTTT. This codes for CASSEALGQGNMLFF. Variable domain in full (rest from reference TRBV2 and TRBJ1-1): EPEVTQTPSHQVTQMGQEVILRCVPISNHLYFYWYRQILGQKVEFLVSFYNNEISEKSEIFDDQFSVERPDGSNFTLKIRSTKLEDSAMYFCASSEALGQGNMLFFGQGTRLTVV.

The V and J genes are TRBV5-6 and TRBJ1-5, with 8 nucleotides matching TRBD1. The CDR3 spans 15 residues. The V and J ends lost 2 bases and 3 bases, in that order; junction bases with no gene match: 4. The germline V gene encodes CDR1 SGHDT and CDR2 YYEEEE. This CDR3 reads CASSLGQGDNQPQHF. CDR3 in DNA: TGTGCCAGCAGCTTAGGACAGGGCGACAATCAGCCCCAGCATTTT.

The gene calls are TRBV9 and TRBJ1-6, with 7 bases matching TRBD1. Looked up from germline, CDR1 is SGDLS and CDR2 is YYNGEE. V gave up 0 bases and J gave up 2 bases; unmatched junction bases: 5. CDR3 length: 17 residues. CDR3 DNA sequence: TGTGCCAGCAGCGTAGACAGGGGAAGCGCCTATAATTCACCCCTCCACTTT. Protein product: CASSVDRGSAYNSPLHF.

The V and J genes are TRBV6-1 and TRBJ2-2; D perhaps matches TRBD1 (6 bases). The CDR3 consists of 15 residues. V was cut by 3 bases and J by 3 bases, with 11 bases left in between. The V gene's germline CDR1 is MNHNS and CDR2 SASEGT. CDR3 amino acids: CASSDSPGDTGELFF. For the CDR3, the DNA is TGTGCCAGCAGTGATAGCCCAGGGGACACCGGGGAGCTGTTTTTT.

V usage is TRBV7-3 and J usage is TRBJ1-1, with TRBD1 identical over 9 bases. V trimming: 0 bases; J trimming: 0 bases; junction bases outside the gene matches: 14. The CDR3 extends over 20 amino acids. Germline V gene data show CDR1 as SGHTA and CDR2 as FQGTGA. CDR3 sequence: CASSLTPNPGQGRVNTEAFF. The CDR3 region has the DNA TGTGCCAGCAGCTTAACCCCCAACCCGGGACAGGGTAGGGTGAACACTGAAGCTTTCTTT.

The rearrangement joins TRBV6-5 to TRBJ1-1; 8 nucleotides match TRBD1. The V segment lost 5 bases and the J segment 6 bases; nucleotides outside the gene matches: 11. Germline CDR1 MNHEY, CDR2 SVGAGI. The CDR3 covers 15 residues. CDR3 protein: CASSRAGGLRAEAFF. The CDR3 DNA is TGTGCCAGCAGTAGAGCAGGGGGCTTAAGGGCTGAAGCTTTCTTT.

CDR3 nucleotides: TGTGCCAGCAGCCAAATAGCTCGCGCCTACGAGCAGTACTTC. Protein sequence: CASSQIARAYEQYF. J is TRBJ2-7 and V is TRBV3-1 (or the pseudogene TRBV3-2), with no clear D. Germline CDR1 reads LGHDT; CDR2 reads YNNKEL (reference sequence). This CDR3 is 14 amino acids long. V lost 2 bases, J lost 2 bases, and 10 bases lay in between.

This rearrangement joins TRBV5-4 to TRBJ2-7; D is possibly TRBD1 (6 bases). Germline CDR1 SGHNT, CDR2 YYREEE (reference sequence). V lost 3 bases and J lost 0, with 13 bases in between. The CDR3 contains 15 residues. The DNA for the CDR3 is TGTGCCAGCAGCTCGGGTCAGGGGTCCTCCTACGAGCAGTACTTC. Translating gives CASSSGQGSSYEQYF. Combining the CDR3 with reference TRBV5-4 and TRBJ2-7 gives the whole variable domain ETGVTQSPTHLIKTRGQQVTLRCSSQSGHNTVSWYQQALGQGPQFIFQYYREEENGRGNFPPRFSGLQFPNYSSELNVNALELDDSALYLCASSSGQGSSYEQYFGPGTRLTVT.

The rearrangement uses TRBV18 and TRBJ2-2, with 10 bases that match TRBD1. V shed 5 bases and J 3 bases; nucleotides not matched to a gene: 9. The CDR3 sequence is 17 residues long. CDR1 is KGHSH and CDR2 is LQKENI in the germline V gene. The CDR3 loop is CASSSPGTGADTGELFF. The CDR3 DNA follows: TGTGCCAGCTCATCCCCCGGGACAGGGGCGGACACCGGGGAGCTGTTTTTT.

This clone was counted once. This chain links TRBV6-4 with TRBJ1-6; 7 positions match TRBD1. CDR1 and CDR2 from the germline V gene are MRHNA and SNTAGT. The ends lost 0 bases at V and 5 bases at J; junction bases unmatched: 4. The CDR3 totals 16 residues. CDR3 nucleotide sequence: TGTGCCAGCAGTGACTCAGGCCAGGGGGATAATTCACCCCTCCACTTT. Amino acids: CASSDSGQGDNSPLHF.

The chain employs TRBV13 and TRBJ2-5; 10 bases map to TRBD1. Unmatched junction bases numbered 3, after V lost 2 bases and J lost 3 bases. Germline V gene data show CDR1 as PRHDT and CDR2 as FYEKMQ (reference sequence). This CDR3 is 15 amino acids long. CDR3 bases: TGTGCCAGCAGCTTAAGAGGGACAGGGGAAGAGACCCAGTACTTC. As protein: CASSLRGTGEETQYF.

The V call is TRBV29-1, the J call TRBJ1-1; D ambiguous. The CDR3 has 14 residues. V was clipped by 4 bases and J by 2 bases, with 14 bases between them. CDR1 is SQVTM, CDR2 ANQGSEA, per germline. CDR3 bases: TGCAGCGTTGGAAGAGGGAACCCTAACACTGAAGCTTTCTTT. Protein product: CSVGRGNPNTEAFF. Based on the CDR3 plus reference TRBV29-1 and TRBJ1-1, the full variable domain is SAVISQKPSRDICQRGTSLTIQCQVDSQVTMMFWYRQQPGQSLTLIATANQGSEATYESGFVIDKFPISRPNLTFSTLTVSNMSPEDSSIYLCSVGRGNPNTEAFFGQGTRLTVV.

The chain is built from TRBV6-5 and TRBJ2-3; 9 positions agree with TRBD2. Germline trimming cut 6 bases from V and 1 base from J; bases unmatched to any gene: 2. CDR1 is MNHEY, CDR2 SVGAGI, per germline. This CDR3 region has 14 residues. The CDR3: CASRAGGGTDTQYF. CDR3 bases: TGTGCCAGCAGGGCGGGGGGGGGCACAGATACGCAGTATTTT.

This clone was picked up one time. The chain is built from TRBV20-1 and TRBJ1-2; D is undetermined. This CDR3 has 10 amino acids. With 6 bases removed from V and 5 bases from J, the gap between germline ends came to 7 bases. The germline V gene has CDR1 DFQATT and CDR2 SNEGSKA (reference sequence). CDR3 region: CSARRYGYTF. CDR3 DNA: TGCAGTGCCCGGAGGTATGGCTACACCTTC.

The V call is TRBV3-1 (or the pseudogene TRBV3-2), the J call TRBJ2-2; no clear D gene. The CDR3 runs to 19 residues. Trimming removed 3 bases at V and 4 bases at J, with 24 bases between. Germline V gene lookup returns CDR1 LGHDT and CDR2 YNNKEL (reference sequence). The CDR3 reads CASSQFYPRVKESTGELFF. CDR3 in DNA: TGTGCCAGCAGCCAGTTTTATCCCCGGGTGAAGGAGAGCACCGGGGAGCTGTTTTTT.

The chain recombines TRBV3-1 (or the pseudogene TRBV3-2) with TRBJ1-5; 9 positions match TRBD1. CDR1 and CDR2 (germline): LGHDT, YNNKEL (reference sequence). J lost 7 bases, V lost 4 bases, and 5 bases had no gene match. This CDR3 has 14 amino acids. The CDR3 sequence: CASSPRTGDQPQHF. The CDR3 DNA follows: TGTGCCAGCAGCCCCCGGACAGGGGACCAGCCCCAGCATTTT.

V and J are TRBV9 and TRBJ2-1, with 7 nucleotides matching TRBD2. After removal of 0 bases from V and 6 bases from J, the junction contained 6 bases not matched to a gene. This CDR3 is 15 amino acids long. Per the germline V gene, CDR1 is SGDLS and CDR2 is YYNGEE. This CDR3 reads CASSVAATGGNEQFF. CDR3 sequence (DNA): TGTGCCAGCAGCGTAGCGGCCACGGGGGGCAATGAGCAGTTCTTC.